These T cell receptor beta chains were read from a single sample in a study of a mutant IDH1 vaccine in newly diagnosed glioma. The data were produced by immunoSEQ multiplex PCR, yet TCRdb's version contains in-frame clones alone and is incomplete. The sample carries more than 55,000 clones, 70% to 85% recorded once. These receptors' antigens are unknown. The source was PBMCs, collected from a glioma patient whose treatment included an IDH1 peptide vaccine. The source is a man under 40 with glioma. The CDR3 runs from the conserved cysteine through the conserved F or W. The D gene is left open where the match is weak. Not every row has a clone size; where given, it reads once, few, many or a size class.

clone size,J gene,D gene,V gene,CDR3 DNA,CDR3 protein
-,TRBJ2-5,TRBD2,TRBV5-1,TGCGCCAGCAGCTTTACTAGCGGGGCTTCTAAGGAGACCCAGTACTTC,CASSFTSGASKETQYF
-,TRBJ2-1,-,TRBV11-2,TGTGCCAGCAGCTTATACAGGGCAGGGGGGGCCTACAATGAGCAGTTCTTC,CASSLYRAGGAYNEQFF
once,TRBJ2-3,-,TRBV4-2,TGTGCCAGCAGCCTTGAGTCGGCTACGCAGTATTTT,CASSLESATQYF
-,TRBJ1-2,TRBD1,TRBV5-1,TGCGCCAGCAGCTCGCCCACCGCGACAGGGGTCGGAGGCTACACCTTC,CASSSPTATGVGGYTF
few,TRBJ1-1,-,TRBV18,TGTGCCAGCTCACCAGGGGGTTCGAACACTGAAGCTTTCTTT,CASSPGGSNTEAFF
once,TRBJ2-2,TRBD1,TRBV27,TGTGCCAGCAGAGCCCTCGGGACAGGGACGACCGGGGAGCTGTTTTTT,CASRALGTGTTGELFF
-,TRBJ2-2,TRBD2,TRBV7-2,TGTGCCAGCAGCCCTACCCGACTAGCGGGGGGCGCCGAAACCGGGGAGCTGTTTTTT,CASSPTRLAGGAETGELFF
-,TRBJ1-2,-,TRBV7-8,TGTGCCAGCAGCTTAGCGCTGGGGGCACAGTATGGCTACACCTTC,CASSLALGAQYGYTF
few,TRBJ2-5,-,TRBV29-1,TGCAGCGTTGGTTTAAGTGGGGAGACCCAGTACTTC,CSVGLSGETQYF
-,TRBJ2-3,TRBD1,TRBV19,TGTGCCAGTAGTTCACAGGGGGCGCGGGGGTTTGATACAGATACGCAGTATTTT,CASSSQGARGFDTDTQYF
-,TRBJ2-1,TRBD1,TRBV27,TGTGCCAGCAACAACAGGGGGCGCGAGATTAGGTACGATGAGCAGTTCTTC,CASNNRGREIRYDEQFF
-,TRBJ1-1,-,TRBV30,TGTGCCTGGAGTGTAGGTCACTGGAACACTGAAGCTTTCTTT,CAWSVGHWNTEAFF
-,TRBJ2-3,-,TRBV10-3,TGTGCCACGGGGAAAGGAGGCCGCGGCACAGATACGCAGTATTTT,CATGKGGRGTDTQYF
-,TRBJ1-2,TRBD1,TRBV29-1,TGCAGCGTTACGACAGGGGGTCGGTATGGCTACACCTTC,CSVTTGGRYGYTF
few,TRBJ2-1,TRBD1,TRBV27,TGTGCCAGCAGTTTAACCAGGGGGCACGGTAATGAGCAGTTCTTC,CASSLTRGHGNEQFF
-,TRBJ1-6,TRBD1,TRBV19,TGTGCCAGTAGTGAGAGGGGGCGACTGAATTCACCCCTCCACTTT,CASSERGRLNSPLHF
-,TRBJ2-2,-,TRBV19,TGTGCCAGTAGTATAGCGGGCACAGTGACCGGGGAGCTGTTTTTT,CASSIAGTVTGELFF
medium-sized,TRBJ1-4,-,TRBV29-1,TGCAGCGGCCGGATCAGGCAAAAACTGTTTTTT,CSGRIRQKLFF
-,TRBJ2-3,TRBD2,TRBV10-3,TGTGCCATCAGTGAGTCTGGCGGGAGAAGCACAGATACGCAGTATTTT,CAISESGGRSTDTQYF
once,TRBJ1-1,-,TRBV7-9,TGTGCCAGCAGCTACCTCCGGGGAGCCACTGAAGCTTTCTTT,CASSYLRGATEAFF
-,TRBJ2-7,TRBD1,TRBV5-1,TGCGCCAGCAGCCCCCCCCAGGGGGCGCCTCTCGAGCAGTACTTC,CASSPPQGAPLEQYF
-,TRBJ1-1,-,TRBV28,TGTGCCAGCAGCCCGATTGGAGGGGGGAACACTGAAGCTTTCTTT,CASSPIGGGNTEAFF
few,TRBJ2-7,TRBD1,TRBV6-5,TGTGCCAGCAGTTTGTTTCAGGGGGTATCCCACGAGCAGTACTTC,CASSLFQGVSHEQYF
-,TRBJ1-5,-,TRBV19,TGTGCCAGTAGTATGGTGCACGGTAAAAATCAGCCCCAGCATTTT,CASSMVHGKNQPQHF
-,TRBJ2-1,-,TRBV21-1,TGTGCCAGCAGCAGGCAGCGATGTGAGCAGTTCTTC,CASSRQRCEQFF
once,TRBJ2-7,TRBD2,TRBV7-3,TGTGCCAGCAGTTCAGCGGGAGCCCCCTCCTACGAGCAGTACTTC,CASSSAGAPSYEQYF
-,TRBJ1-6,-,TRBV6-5,TGTGCCAGCAGAGGAGTTCACTCCTATAATTCACCCCTCCACTTT,CASRGVHSYNSPLHF
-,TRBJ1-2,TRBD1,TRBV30,TGTGCCTGGAGAAGGGACAGGCCCTATGGCTACACCTTC,CAWRRDRPYGYTF
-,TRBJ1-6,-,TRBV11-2,TGTGCCAGCAGCTTAGATCTCGGAAGGGACGGGTACTTT,CASSLDLGRDGYF
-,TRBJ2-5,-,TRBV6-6,TGTGCCAGCAGTCATTACCTAGAAGGGGACCAGTACTTC,CASSHYLEGDQYF
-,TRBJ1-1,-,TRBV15,TGTGCCACCAGCAGAGATATAGGAGGGGTGGAAGCTTTCTTT,CATSRDIGGVEAFF
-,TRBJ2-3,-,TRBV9,TGTGCCAGCAGCGTACGAGGGACCGACCCCACAGATACGCAGTATTTT,CASSVRGTDPTDTQYF
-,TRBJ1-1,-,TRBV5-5,TGTGCCAGCAGCTTGAGGGGCAGGGGAGGCATCCCTGAAGCTTTCTTT,CASSLRGRGGIPEAFF
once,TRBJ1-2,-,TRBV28,TGTGCCAGCAGGGACAGTACCTCTAACTATGGCTACACCTTC,CASRDSTSNYGYTF
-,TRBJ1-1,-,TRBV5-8,TGTGCCAGCAGCTTGAGTGGATTTGACACTGAAGCTTTCTTT,CASSLSGFDTEAFF
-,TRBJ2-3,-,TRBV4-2,TGTGCCAGCAGCCAAGCGGGCCCGGGGAGCACAGATACGCAGTATTTT,CASSQAGPGSTDTQYF
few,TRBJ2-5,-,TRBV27,TGTGCCAGCAGTCCCAAAACCGGGACCAACCAAGAGACCCAGTACTTC,CASSPKTGTNQETQYF
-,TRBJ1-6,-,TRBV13,TGTGCCAGCAGCTTAAACATGAATTCACCCCTCCACTTT,CASSLNMNSPLHF
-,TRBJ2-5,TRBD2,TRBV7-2,TGTGCCAGCAGCTGGTTCGGACTAGCGGGGGCTCTAGGCGAGACCCAGTACTTC,CASSWFGLAGALGETQYF
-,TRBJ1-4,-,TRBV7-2,TGTGCCAGCAGCTTATCTTCAGTGACTAATGAAAAACTGTTTTTT,CASSLSSVTNEKLFF
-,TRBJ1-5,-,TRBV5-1,TGCGCCAGCAGCGAGGGGCCCTACAATCAGCCCCAGCATTTT,CASSEGPYNQPQHF
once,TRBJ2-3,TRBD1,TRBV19,TGTGCCAGCTCGACAGGGATTACCACAGATACGCAGTATTTT,CASSTGITTDTQYF
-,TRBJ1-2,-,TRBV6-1,TGTGCCAGCCGGCCCGGGACACGGCCGAACTATGGCTACACCTTC,CASRPGTRPNYGYTF
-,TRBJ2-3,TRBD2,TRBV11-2,TGTGCCAGCAGCCCGACTAGCGGGGGGCCAAATACGCAGTATTTT,CASSPTSGGPNTQYF
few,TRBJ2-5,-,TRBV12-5,TGTGCTAGTGGTTTGGTAGGCGAGACCCAGTACTTC,CASGLVGETQYF
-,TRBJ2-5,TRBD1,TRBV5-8,TGTGCCAGCAGCTTGTTGTTAGAGGGACAGAAAGAGACCCAGTACTTC,CASSLLLEGQKETQYF
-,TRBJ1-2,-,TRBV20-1,TGCAGTGCGCCCCTAAGGTTTGACACCTTC,CSAPLRFDTF
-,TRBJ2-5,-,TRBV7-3,TGTGCCAGCAGCCCTGGGACACAGGGAGAGACCCAGTACTTC,CASSPGTQGETQYF
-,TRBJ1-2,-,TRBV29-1,TGCAGCGTTGACGGGAAGGGAAATGGCTACACCTTC,CSVDGKGNGYTF
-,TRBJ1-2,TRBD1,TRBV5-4,TGTGCCAGCAGCTCCGGGACAGGGGGCAAGGGTGGCTACACCTTC,CASSSGTGGKGGYTF
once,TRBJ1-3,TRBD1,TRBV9,TGTGCCAGCAGCATCGACAGGGGATGGTCAGGGTCTGGAAACACCATATATTTT,CASSIDRGWSGSGNTIYF
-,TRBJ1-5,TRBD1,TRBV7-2,TGTGCCACGGGACAGGGCAATCAGCCCCAGCATTTT,CATGQGNQPQHF
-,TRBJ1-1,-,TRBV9,TGTGCCAGCAGCCCCCCTACGCGCACTGAAGCTTTCTTT,CASSPPTRTEAFF